This T cell receptor beta chain is drawn from a study of PD-L1 blockade in urothelial cancer. About the research overall: Males with bladder-origin urothelial cancer constituted about 85% of the 29 patients.

Germline V lookup: CDR1 SQVTM, CDR2 ANQGSEA. V lost 2 bases, J lost 5 bases, and 13 bases lay in between. CDR3 length equals 13 residues. Assay: immunoSEQ multiplex PCR; the TCRdb copy retains only in-frame clones and omits some. The sample has approximately 24,000 clones, roughly 89% seen once. The chain employs TRBV29-1 and TRBJ2-7, with D tentatively TRBD2 (7 bases). Source: PBMCs, taken around atezolizumab (anti-PD-L1) treatment. The sequence derives from a man aged 50 to 60 with urothelial cancer. In nucleotides, the CDR3 is TGCAGCGTTGAACGTGGGGGGGCCAACGAGCAGTACTTC. This codes for CSVERGGANEQYF.